What follows is one T cell receptor beta chain and its context. This sample stems from a study of blood T cell repertoires in COVID-19. Across the whole study: Samples came from the United States, Italy and Spain, spanning acute and convalescent COVID-19. Nucleic acid was either cDNA or gDNA, and it came from T cells, B-cell-depleted T cells, or PBMCs.

In the original analysis: Nucleated cell counts were estimated from reference gene primer amplification. Sequencing used immunoSEQ multiplex PCR; TCRdb keeps in-frame clones, though not all of them. V and J calls and clone size are as listed in that table; D and trimming were resolved from the DNA. The sample yields 210,000 or so clones, roughly 90% seen once. V lost 3 bases and J lost 6, with 10 bases in between. CDR1 and CDR2 (germline): KGHDR, SFDVKD. The CDR3 is 14 amino acids. The sample was peripheral blood. This chain connects TRBV24-1 to TRBJ2-2; maybe TRBD1 (5 bases). The origin of this receptor is a woman aged 45 to 65 with acute or convalescent COVID-19. The CDR3 loop reads CATSDASRAGELFF. CDR3 sequence (DNA): TGTGCCACCAGTGATGCCTCCAGGGCCGGGGAGCTGTTTTTT.